Following are 8 T cell receptor beta chains from one sample sequenced in a study of T cells in Graves' hyperthyroidism and ophthalmopathy (dated by TCRdb to the late 2010s). Receptors were amplified or captured by multiplex PCR. The data were produced on an Illumina HiSeq 2000. The TCR beta CDR3 regions were amplified from RNA transcripts. The TCR CDR3 was subjected to a first round of RT-PCR using the HTBI primer set and the Qiagen OneStep RT-PCR kit. TCRdb reprocessing: public reads trimmed at Q25 with fastp, clones called with MiXCR, in-frame beta chains kept. Each CDR3 protein gets just one entry, which takes the most common genes and DNA from the rows behind it. This sample is represented by hundreds of thousands of distinct CDR3 sequences; roughly 20% of them were singletons. About 35% of the sample is in the top ten clones. Sequenced material: blood. The receptors shown here come from a man aged 25 to 45 with Graves' ophthalmopathy.

The chain uses TRBV7-9 and TRBJ1-1, with D hard to call. Trimming shortened V by 6 bases and J by 10 bases, and 15 bases separated the two germline ends. The germline V gene has CDR1 SEHNR and CDR2 FQNEAQ (reference sequence). The CDR3 runs to 12 residues. Written as DNA, the CDR3 is TGTGCCAGCAGGAGGGCCCCGGATGTAGCTTTCTTT. Its protein product is CASRRAPDVAFF.

This sequence joins TRBV6-2 or TRBV6-3 and TRBJ2-1; the match to TRBD1 covers 9 bases. The junction had 18 bases not matched to a gene; V was cut back by 6 bases and J by 6 bases. Germline CDR1 and CDR2: MNHEY and SVGEGT. The CDR3 contains 18 residues. For the CDR3, the DNA is TGTGCCAGCAGATCGGGACAGGGTCCGTTTTCCCCCACCAATGAGCAGTTCTTC. The encoded protein is CASRSGQGPFSPTNEQFF.

The CDR3 DNA reads TGTGCCAGCAGTCCCCCCCCGGGAGCCTCCTACGAGCAGTACTTC. Translated, it gives CASSPPPGASYEQYF. V and J are TRBV28 and TRBJ2-7; tentatively, D is TRBD2 (6 bases). Trimming removed 5 bases from V and 0 bases from J, with 14 bases in between. This CDR3 is 15 amino acids long. The germline V gene has CDR1 MDHEN and CDR2 SYDVKM.

V and J are TRBV4-3 and TRBJ2-2; D possibly matches TRBD1 or TRBD2 (5 bases each). The CDR3 is made up of 14 amino acids. V was pared by 8 bases and J by 5 bases, with 15 bases between. Germline V gives CDR1 LGHNA, CDR2 YSLEER. DNA for the CDR3: TGCGCCAGCGGGGACGACATGGGAACCGGGGAGCTGTTTTTT. The encoded protein is CASGDDMGTGELFF.

This chain links TRBV7-8 with TRBJ2-7; 8 nucleotides align to TRBD2. CDR1 and CDR2 from the germline V gene are SGHVS and FQNEAQ. The CDR3 runs to 14 residues. V trimming: 4 bases; J trimming: 7 bases; junction bases outside the gene matches: 9. CDR3 in amino acids: CASSSRRTGGEQYF. The CDR3 region has the DNA TGTGCCAGCAGCTCAAGGCGGACGGGGGGGGAGCAGTACTTC.

The chain combines TRBV10-2 with TRBJ2-2; 14 nucleotides match TRBD2. Germline V gives CDR1 WSHSY, CDR2 SAAADI. V shed 10 bases and J 6 bases; nucleotides not matched to a gene: 7. The CDR3 sequence is 15 residues long. The CDR3 region is CATRGLAGVAGELFF. CDR3 coding DNA: TGCGCCACCAGGGGACTAGCGGGAGTGGCCGGGGAGCTGTTTTTT.

This clonotype appeared once. The rearrangement links TRBV6-1 to TRBJ2-7; 9 bases align to TRBD1. CDR1 is MNHNS, CDR2 SASEGT, per germline. With V trimmed by 6 bases and J by 4 bases, 4 bases remained unmatched. This CDR3 comprises 13 residues. The CDR3 reads CASSGQGKYEQYF. The CDR3, as DNA: TGTGCCAGCAGCGGACAGGGGAAATACGAGCAGTACTTC.

The chain employs TRBV20-1 and TRBJ2-2; possible D gene TRBD2, 5 bases. Germline loops: CDR1 DFQATT, CDR2 SNEGSKA (reference sequence). Trimming removed 5 bases at V and 0 bases at J, with 13 bases between. This CDR3 comprises 15 residues. CDR3 residues: CSAQEGRPNTGELFF. CDR3 coding DNA: TGCAGTGCTCAAGAGGGAAGGCCGAACACCGGGGAGCTGTTTTTT.